This TCR beta chain was documented in a study of T cells and copy number aberrations in small-cell lung cancer. Study-level results: Versus adjacent lung, tumor T-cell richness and clonality were lower; density nonsignificantly.

Turning to this clone: Its cognate antigen is unknown.

This CDR3 region has 15 residues. With V trimmed by 4 bases and J by 7 bases, 6 bases remained unmatched. Germline assignment: CDR1 SGHRS and CDR2 YFSETQ. No donor received preoperative chemotherapy or radiotherapy, or immunotherapy before or after surgery. Assay: immunoSEQ multiplex PCR; the TCRdb copy retains only in-frame clones and omits some. The sample carries over 5,000 clones, approximately 76% recorded once. What was sequenced was tumor tissue. The V call is TRBV5-1, the J call TRBJ2-1; 12 bases map to TRBD1. This clonotype was obtained from a man in his fifties or sixties with small cell lung cancer. As DNA, the CDR3 is TGCGCCAGCAGCCCCGGGGACAGGGGGCTTAATGAGCAGTTCTTC. It translates to CASSPGDRGLNEQFF.